This is a list of T cell receptor beta chains from one sample in a study of shared clonotypes between healthy human individuals. Using immunoSEQ multiplex PCR, the repertoire was profiled, and TCRdb retains in-frame clones only, with some absent. The profile covers about 2.1 million clones, with 93% appearing a single time and 1.5% to 2% taken by the ten largest. Sample: naive CD8+ T cells from PBMCs. These receptors originate from a man between 18 and 29 years old in good health. Some clones in this sample may be carry-over from other donors' samples. Both conserved end residues are part of each CDR3. The order of the fields is D gene, clone size, V gene, J gene, CDR3 DNA, CDR3 protein. A D gene is named only where the DNA matches it firmly. Size tells how often a clone was seen (once, few, many) or the class of an expanded clone, and some rows leave it out.

NA,NA,TRBV7-9,TRBJ1-6,TGTGCCAGCAGCTTAGTACAGGGAAGCAACTCACCCCTCCACTTT,CASSLVQGSNSPLHF
TRBD2,NA,TRBV2,TRBJ2-3,TGTGCCAGCAACGGCCGGGAGGGCCCAGAAGATACGCAGTATTTT,CASNGREGPEDTQYF
NA,NA,TRBV19,TRBJ2-1,TGTGCCAGTAGTATGAGGGGACCGCTTTTCGATGAGCAGTTCTTC,CASSMRGPLFDEQFF
NA,NA,TRBV2,TRBJ1-5,TGTGCCAGCAGTCCTACCGGCGGGGGATTAAATCAGCCCCAGCATTTT,CASSPTGGGLNQPQHF
NA,NA,TRBV18,TRBJ2-2,TGTGCCAGCTCACCATTTTCACCAAAAGAGCTGTTTTTT,CASSPFSPKELFF
NA,once,TRBV7-8,TRBJ1-2,TGTGCCAGCAGCTTAGCGCTAGACGTCCGATATGGCTACACCTTC,CASSLALDVRYGYTF
NA,NA,TRBV4-3,TRBJ2-1,TGCGCCAGCAGCCAAGCGCAACGACAGCATCTCTACAATGAGCAGTTCTTC,CASSQAQRQHLYNEQFF
TRBD1,few,TRBV27,TRBJ1-1,TGTGCCAGCAGTCAGGACAGGGCGGACACTGAAGCTTTCTTT,CASSQDRADTEAFF
NA,NA,TRBV5-4,TRBJ1-2,TGTGCCAGCAGGGGGGAAAGGCAGGGAAGCTACACCTTC,CASRGERQGSYTF
NA,NA,TRBV6-5,TRBJ2-7,TGTGCCAGCAGTTACGACAGCTCCTACGAGCAGTACTTC,CASSYDSSYEQYF
NA,NA,TRBV30,TRBJ2-6,TGTGCCTGGAGTGGGTTGGGTAAAAACTCTGGGGCCAACGTCCTGACTTTC,CAWSGLGKNSGANVLTF
NA,NA,TRBV13,TRBJ1-1,TGTGCCAGCAGCTTCCAGGCTTCTCTGAACACTGAAGCTTTCTTT,CASSFQASLNTEAFF
TRBD2,NA,TRBV7-2,TRBJ2-5,TGTGCCAGCAGCTTTTACGGACTAGCGGGAGGGTTCGGAGAGACCCAGTACTTC,CASSFYGLAGGFGETQYF
TRBD1,NA,TRBV7-8,TRBJ2-7,TGTGCCAGCAGCTCCGGGACAGCCCTTAGGGAGCAGTACTTC,CASSSGTALREQYF
NA,NA,TRBV29-1,TRBJ2-3,TGCAGCGTCGTTTCGGCGCAGGGGTCATTCACAGATACGCAGTATTTT,CSVVSAQGSFTDTQYF
NA,NA,TRBV15,TRBJ2-7,TGTGCCACCAGCAGTACCGCGGGATCGAACGAGCAGTACTTC,CATSSTAGSNEQYF
NA,NA,TRBV28,TRBJ2-1,TGTGCCAGCAGTCCCCGGGACTTCTCGAGCTCCTACAATGAGCAGTTCTTC,CASSPRDFSSSYNEQFF
NA,NA,TRBV4-3,TRBJ2-1,TGCGCCAGCAGCCCCCAGGGCGGGGAGCAGTTCTTC,CASSPQGGEQFF
NA,NA,TRBV11-2,TRBJ2-7,TGTGCCAGCAGCTTAGGTTCCTTCGAGCAGTACTTC,CASSLGSFEQYF
TRBD2,NA,TRBV29-1,TRBJ2-7,TGCAGCGTTGCCCGCCGGAGCGGGAGGGCTGGAGGTTACGAGCAGTACTTC,CSVARRSGRAGGYEQYF
TRBD1,NA,TRBV2,TRBJ2-7,TGTGCCAGCAGATGGGACAGAGACGTACGCGAGCAGTACTTC,CASRWDRDVREQYF
NA,NA,TRBV9,TRBJ2-1,TGTGCCAGCAGCGTAGACCATAATGAGCAGTTCTTC,CASSVDHNEQFF
TRBD1,NA,TRBV5-6,TRBJ2-3,TGTGCCAGCAGCACGGGACAGGTGGGCACAGATACGCAGTATTTT,CASSTGQVGTDTQYF
TRBD2,few,TRBV2,TRBJ2-1,TGTGCCACCCTGGGAGGGCCGGGCAATGAGCAGTTCTTC,CATLGGPGNEQFF
NA,NA,TRBV29-1,TRBJ2-1,TGCAGCGTAGTTACAGGTGAGCAGTTCTTC,CSVVTGEQFF
NA,NA,TRBV14,TRBJ2-1,TGTGCCAGCAGCCCCGGGAGCGTCACCTACAATGAGCAGTTCTTC,CASSPGSVTYNEQFF
NA,NA,TRBV13,TRBJ1-5,TGTGCCAGCAGACAGGGTGGTCAGCCCCAGCATTTT,CASRQGGQPQHF
NA,NA,TRBV7-6,TRBJ2-7,TGTGCCAGCAGCCCCCGTTTTGAAATTACTTCCTACGAGCAGTACTTC,CASSPRFEITSYEQYF
NA,few,TRBV7-9,TRBJ1-2,TGTGCCAGCAGCTTAGCGGTCAAGCCACTCGGGGGCTACACCTTC,CASSLAVKPLGGYTF
NA,NA,TRBV12-1,TRBJ1-1,TGTGCCAGCAGCTTGGGCGTCCGGGACCTTACCTTTGAAGCTTTCTTT,CASSLGVRDLTFEAFF
TRBD1,NA,TRBV10-2,TRBJ2-1,TGCGCCAGCAGCCCTCGCCGGGACAGGGGTGATGAGCAGTTCTTC,CASSPRRDRGDEQFF
NA,NA,TRBV11-3,TRBJ2-1,TGTGCCAGCAGCTTAGGCGGTAGGGTTGATGAGCAGTTCTTC,CASSLGGRVDEQFF
TRBD2,NA,TRBV5-1,TRBJ2-2,TGCGCCAGCAGCTTGGTGGTAGCGGGAGCCGGGGAGCTGTTTTTT,CASSLVVAGAGELFF
TRBD1,NA,TRBV19,TRBJ1-5,TGTGCCAGTAGTATAGGACAGGGGGGCAATCAGCCCCAGCATTTT,CASSIGQGGNQPQHF
TRBD1,NA,TRBV19,TRBJ1-1,TGTGCCAGTACTCGGGACAGGAGCTCCGGGGGCACTGAAGCTTTCTTT,CASTRDRSSGGTEAFF
NA,NA,TRBV5-8,TRBJ2-2,TGTGCCAGCAGCTTTCCCACCGATTTCGGGGAGCTGTTTTTT,CASSFPTDFGELFF
NA,NA,TRBV10-1,TRBJ2-2,TGCGCCAGCAGTGGGGGACTGACCGCGAACACCGGGGAGCTGTTTTTT,CASSGGLTANTGELFF
NA,few,TRBV19,TRBJ1-3,TGTGCCAGTAGTATTGTCTCGGGCAAGCATCGAAACACCATATATTTT,CASSIVSGKHRNTIYF
TRBD1,NA,TRBV6-6,TRBJ1-5,TGTGCCAGCAGTCGGGACAGGGTGAAGGATCAGCCCCAGCATTTT,CASSRDRVKDQPQHF
NA,few,TRBV27,TRBJ1-5,TGTGCCACCCAGCTGGGGGCTGACAATCAGCCCCAGCATTTT,CATQLGADNQPQHF
NA,once,TRBV16,TRBJ1-2,TGTGCCAGCAGCCAATCACTTGCAGGCTCGGTCTGGGGCTACACCTTC,CASSQSLAGSVWGYTF
NA,NA,TRBV28,TRBJ2-4,TGTGCCAGCAGCAGCCCAAGGGACGGAGCCAAAAACATTCAGTACTTC,CASSSPRDGAKNIQYF
NA,NA,TRBV11-2,TRBJ2-7,TGTGCCAGCAGCCCCCACGGAGGGAGCTACGAGCAGTACTTC,CASSPHGGSYEQYF
TRBD2,NA,TRBV13,TRBJ2-1,TGTGCCAGCAGCCCCAATTCACTAGCGGGAGGGTACAATGAGCAGTTCTTC,CASSPNSLAGGYNEQFF
TRBD2,NA,TRBV4-3,TRBJ2-7,TGCGCCAGCAGCCCGAGCGGGGAGAACTACGAGCAGTACTTC,CASSPSGENYEQYF
NA,once,TRBV9,TRBJ2-1,TGTGCCAGCAGCGAGGAAAAGGGAGCAGGACCCTACAATGAGCAGTTCTTC,CASSEEKGAGPYNEQFF